One T cell receptor (beta chain) is described in this entry. Libraries were prepared by immunoSEQ multiplex PCR; TCRdb keeps only in-frame clonotypes and omits some of them. The table shows roughly 20,000 clones, with about 80% occurring only once. The CDR3 spans 12 residues. Trimming stripped 5 bases from V and 4 bases from J, with 8 bases between. Germline loops: CDR1 SGHRS, CDR2 YFSETQ. These data come from a study of OX40 agonist ivuxolimab in advanced cancers. The sequences come from CD4+ or CD8+ T cells sorted from blood, collected in a trial of the OX40 agonist ivuxolimab. This receptor was obtained from an adult with an advanced solid tumor such as melanoma, head and neck, liver or kidney cancer. The chain joins TRBV5-1 to TRBJ2-3; perhaps TRBD1 as D (6 bases). The CDR3 loop reads CASRKGADTQYF. Here the CDR3 DNA reads TGCGCCAGCAGAAAGGGGGCAGATACGCAGTATTTT.